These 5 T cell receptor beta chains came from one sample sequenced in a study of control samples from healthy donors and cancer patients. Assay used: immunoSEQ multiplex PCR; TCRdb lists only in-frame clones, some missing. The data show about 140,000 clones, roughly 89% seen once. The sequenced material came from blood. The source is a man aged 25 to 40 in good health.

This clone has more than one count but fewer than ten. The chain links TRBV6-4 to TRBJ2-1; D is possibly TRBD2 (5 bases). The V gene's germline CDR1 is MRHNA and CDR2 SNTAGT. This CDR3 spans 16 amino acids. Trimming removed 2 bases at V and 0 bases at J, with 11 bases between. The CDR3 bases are TGTGCCAGCAGTGACCAACTAGTGAACTCCTACAATGAGCAGTTCTTC. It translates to CASSDQLVNSYNEQFF.

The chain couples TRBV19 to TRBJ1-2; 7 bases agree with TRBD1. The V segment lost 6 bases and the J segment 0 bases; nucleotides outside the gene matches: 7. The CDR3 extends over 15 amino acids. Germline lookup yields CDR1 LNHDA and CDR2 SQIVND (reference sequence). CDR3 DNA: TGTGCCAGTAGCTATCTCGGGACAGCTAACTATGGCTACACCTTC. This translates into CASSYLGTANYGYTF.

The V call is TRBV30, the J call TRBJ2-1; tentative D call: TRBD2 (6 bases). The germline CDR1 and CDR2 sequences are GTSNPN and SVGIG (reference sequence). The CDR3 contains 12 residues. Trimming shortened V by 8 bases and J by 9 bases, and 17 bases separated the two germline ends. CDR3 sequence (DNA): TGTGCCCGGGACTCCCGGGATGGTGAGCAGTTCTTC. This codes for CARDSRDGEQFF.

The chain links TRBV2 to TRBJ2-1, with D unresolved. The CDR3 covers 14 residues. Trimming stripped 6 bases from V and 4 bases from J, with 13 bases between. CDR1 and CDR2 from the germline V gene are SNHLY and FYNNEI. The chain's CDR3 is CASSFLNSYNEQFF. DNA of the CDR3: TGTGCCAGCAGCTTCCTTAACTCGTACAATGAGCAGTTCTTC.

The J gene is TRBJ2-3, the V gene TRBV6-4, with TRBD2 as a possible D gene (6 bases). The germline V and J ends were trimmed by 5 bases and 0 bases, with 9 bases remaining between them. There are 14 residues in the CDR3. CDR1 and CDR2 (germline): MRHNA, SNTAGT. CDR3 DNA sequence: TGTGCCAGCAGTAGCGGGCCTAGCACAGATACGCAGTATTTT. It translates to CASSSGPSTDTQYF.